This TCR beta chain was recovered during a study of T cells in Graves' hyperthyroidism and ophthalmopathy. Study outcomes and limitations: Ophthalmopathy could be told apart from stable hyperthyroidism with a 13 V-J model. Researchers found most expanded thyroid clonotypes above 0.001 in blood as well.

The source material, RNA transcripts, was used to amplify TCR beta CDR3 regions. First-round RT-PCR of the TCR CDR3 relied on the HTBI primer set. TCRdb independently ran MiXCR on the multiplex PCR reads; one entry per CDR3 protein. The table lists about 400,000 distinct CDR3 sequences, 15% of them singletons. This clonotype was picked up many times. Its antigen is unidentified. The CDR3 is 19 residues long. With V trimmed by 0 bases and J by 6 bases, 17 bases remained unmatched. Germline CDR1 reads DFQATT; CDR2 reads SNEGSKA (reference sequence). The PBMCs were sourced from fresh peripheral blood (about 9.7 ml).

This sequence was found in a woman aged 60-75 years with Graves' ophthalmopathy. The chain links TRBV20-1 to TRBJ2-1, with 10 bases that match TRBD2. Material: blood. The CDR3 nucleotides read TGCAGTGCTAGAGAGCCATGGTGGTCTTTAGCGGGAGGTCTCAATGAGCAGTTCTTC. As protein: CSAREPWWSLAGGLNEQFF.